This paragraph reports one T cell receptor (beta chain). What it recognizes is unknown. The data were produced by immunoSEQ multiplex PCR, yet TCRdb's version contains in-frame clones alone and is incomplete. This sample carries about 94,000 clones, around 87% of them seen once, and the ten largest clones take about 8.4%. The ends were cut back, 5 bases at V and 12 bases at J, with 17 bases in the middle. Germline V gives CDR1 SGHDN, CDR2 FVKESK. The CDR3 extends over 14 amino acids. This entry is derived from a study of T cell responses to AZD1222 COVID-19 vaccine. General study findings and limits: Just a handful of AZD1222 recipients were seropositive at baseline. White British donors predominated, females outnumbered males, and clonal diversity was possibly underestimated.

This specimen consisted of peripheral blood, obtained on day 0 of AZD1222 vaccination. This TCR was recovered from an adult in good health. The V and J genes are TRBV14 and TRBJ2-6; D possibly matches TRBD1 or TRBD2 (5 bases each). The CDR3 DNA reads as TGTGCCAGCAGCTTACCCGGGGCCTGGGGCGTCCTGACTTTC. Encoded protein: CASSLPGAWGVLTF.